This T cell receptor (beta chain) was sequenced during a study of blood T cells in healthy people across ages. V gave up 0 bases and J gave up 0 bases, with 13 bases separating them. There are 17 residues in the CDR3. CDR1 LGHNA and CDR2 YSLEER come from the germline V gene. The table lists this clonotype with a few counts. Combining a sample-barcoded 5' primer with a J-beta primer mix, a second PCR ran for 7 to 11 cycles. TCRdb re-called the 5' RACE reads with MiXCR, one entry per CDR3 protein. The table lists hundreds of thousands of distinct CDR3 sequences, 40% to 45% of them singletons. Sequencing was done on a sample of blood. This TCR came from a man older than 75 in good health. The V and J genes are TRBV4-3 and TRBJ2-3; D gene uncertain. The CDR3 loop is CASSQDRQTSSTDTQYF. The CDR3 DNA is TGCGCCAGCAGCCAAGATCGGCAGACCTCTAGCACAGATACGCAGTATTTT.